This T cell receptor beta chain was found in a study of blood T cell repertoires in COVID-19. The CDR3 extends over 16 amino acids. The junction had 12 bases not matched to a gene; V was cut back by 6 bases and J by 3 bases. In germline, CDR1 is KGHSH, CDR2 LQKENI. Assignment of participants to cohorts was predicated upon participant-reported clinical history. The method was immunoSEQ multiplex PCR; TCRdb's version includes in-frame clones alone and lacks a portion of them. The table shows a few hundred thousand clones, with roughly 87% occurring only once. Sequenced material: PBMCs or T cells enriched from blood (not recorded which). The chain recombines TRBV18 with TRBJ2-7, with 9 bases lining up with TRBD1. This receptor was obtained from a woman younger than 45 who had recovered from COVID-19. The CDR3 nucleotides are TGTGCCAGCTCTCCCTTTGGAGGGACAGGGTACTACGAGCAGTACTTC. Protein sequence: CASSPFGGTGYYEQYF.